This entry lists 3 T cell receptor beta chains sequenced from one sample in a study of tumor and adjacent non-tumor tissue in lung cancer. The template was RNA from unsorted bulk tissue. More than 3 cm separated this lung sample from the edge of the tumor. The library came from three nested PCR rounds adapted from ARM-PCR protocols. TCRdb processed the multiplex PCR reads anew with MiXCR; each CDR3 protein has one entry. The sample has roughly 45,000 distinct CDR3 sequences, around three fifths seen once; the top ten hold over 40%. Input material: distant non-tumor lung tissue. These receptors all come from a man between 50 and 59 years old with non-small cell lung cancer.

In regard to this clonotype: At one end the junction does not follow the germline gene, possibly because of a read error. The V and J genes are TRBV11-2 and TRBJ2-3; no clear D. The CDR3 is 15 residues long. Germline assignment: CDR1 SGHAT and CDR2 FQNNGV. The CDR3 protein is CACSLMCSSTDTQYF. The CDR3 DNA reads TGTGCCTGCAGCTTAATGTGCTCAAGCACAGATACGCAGTATTTT.

In its sample, this clonotype was seen once. This clone may be a read error of a much larger clone one base away. This chain links TRBV30 with TRBJ2-7; the D gene is possibly TRBD2 (6 bases). The CDR3 is 16 amino acids. Trimming stripped 1 base from V and 2 bases from J, with 18 bases between. Germline CDR1 is GTSNPN and CDR2 is SVGIG (reference sequence). CDR3 sequence reads: CAWSGELAWTTYEQYF. CDR3 nucleotides: TGTGCCTGGAGTGGCGAGCTAGCGTGGACCACCTACGAGCAGTACTTC.

This clonotype appeared many times. The V gene is TRBV6-5, the J gene TRBJ1-2; 10 nucleotides line up with TRBD1. The CDR3 runs to 14 residues. The junction had 6 bases not matched to a gene; V was cut back by 6 bases and J by 5 bases. Germline assignment: CDR1 MNHEY and CDR2 SVGAGI. The CDR3 sequence: CASRPGQGGYGYTF. CDR3 DNA sequence: TGTGCCAGCAGGCCCGGACAGGGGGGGTATGGCTACACCTTC.